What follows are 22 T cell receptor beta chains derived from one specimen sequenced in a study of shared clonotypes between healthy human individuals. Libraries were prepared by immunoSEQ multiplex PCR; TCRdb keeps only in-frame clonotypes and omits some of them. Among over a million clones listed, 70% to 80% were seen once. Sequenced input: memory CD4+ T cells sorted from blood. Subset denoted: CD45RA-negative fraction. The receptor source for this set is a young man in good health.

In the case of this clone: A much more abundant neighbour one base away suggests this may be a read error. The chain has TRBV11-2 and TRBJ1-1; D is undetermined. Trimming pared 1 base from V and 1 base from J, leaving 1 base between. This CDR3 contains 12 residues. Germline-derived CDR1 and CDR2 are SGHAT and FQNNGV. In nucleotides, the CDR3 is TGTGCCAGCAGCTTAGCGAACACTGAAGCTTTCTTT. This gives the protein CASSLANTEAFF.

The CDR3 DNA reads as TGTGCCTGGAGTGGACTAGACGCCAATGAGCAGTTCTTC. Residues: CAWSGLDANEQFF. The chain carries TRBV30 and TRBJ2-1, with a weak D call TRBD2 (6 bases). Germline values: CDR1 GTSNPN, CDR2 SVGIG (reference sequence). V dropped 1 base and J dropped 6 bases, with 10 bases sitting between them. The CDR3 has 13 residues.

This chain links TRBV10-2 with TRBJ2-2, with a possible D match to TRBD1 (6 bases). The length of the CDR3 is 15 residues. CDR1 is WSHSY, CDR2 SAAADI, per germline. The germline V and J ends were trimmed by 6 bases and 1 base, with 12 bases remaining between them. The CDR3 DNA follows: TGCGCCAGCAGGAGACAGGAACTGAACACCGGGGAGCTGTTTTTT. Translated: CASRRQELNTGELFF.

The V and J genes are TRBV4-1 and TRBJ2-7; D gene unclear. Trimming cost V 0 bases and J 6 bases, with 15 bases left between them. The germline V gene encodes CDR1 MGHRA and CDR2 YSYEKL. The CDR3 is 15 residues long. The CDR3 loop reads CASSQDSGYPSEQYF. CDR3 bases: TGCGCCAGCAGCCAAGACTCAGGCTACCCCTCCGAGCAGTACTTC.

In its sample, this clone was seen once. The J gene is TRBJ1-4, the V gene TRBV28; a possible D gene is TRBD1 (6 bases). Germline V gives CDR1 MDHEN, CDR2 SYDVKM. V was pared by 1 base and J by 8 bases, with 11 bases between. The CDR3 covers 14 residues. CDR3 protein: CASSLSRGEEKLFF. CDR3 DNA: TGTGCCAGCAGTTTATCGAGGGGGGAGGAAAAACTGTTTTTT.

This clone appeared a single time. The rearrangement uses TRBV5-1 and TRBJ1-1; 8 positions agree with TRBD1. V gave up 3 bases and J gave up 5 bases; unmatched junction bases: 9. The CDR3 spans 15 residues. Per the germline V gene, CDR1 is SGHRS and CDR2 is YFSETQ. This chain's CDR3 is CASSSGQAFRTEAFF. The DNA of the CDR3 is TGCGCCAGCAGCTCGGGACAGGCCTTTAGGACTGAAGCTTTCTTT.

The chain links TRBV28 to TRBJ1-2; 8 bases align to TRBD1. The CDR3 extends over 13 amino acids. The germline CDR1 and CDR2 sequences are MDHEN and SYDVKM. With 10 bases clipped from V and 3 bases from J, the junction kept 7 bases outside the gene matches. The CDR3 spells CATTDREYYGYTF. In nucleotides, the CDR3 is TGTGCCACTACGGACAGGGAATACTATGGCTACACCTTC.

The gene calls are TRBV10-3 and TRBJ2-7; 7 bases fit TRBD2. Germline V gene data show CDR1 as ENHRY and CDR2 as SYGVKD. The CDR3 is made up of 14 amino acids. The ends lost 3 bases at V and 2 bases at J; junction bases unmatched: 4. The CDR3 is CAISDGGGTYEQYF. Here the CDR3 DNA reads TGTGCCATCAGTGATGGCGGGGGAACCTACGAGCAGTACTTC.

CDR3 protein: CASSDQGLGFSNGYTF. In DNA form, the CDR3 reads TGTGCCAGCAGTGACCAGGGGTTAGGATTTAGTAATGGCTACACCTTC. The chain uses TRBV6-1 and TRBJ1-2, with a possible D match to TRBD1 (6 bases). The CDR3 runs 16 residues. Germline V CDR1 and CDR2: MNHNS, SASEGT. V lost 3 bases to trimming and J lost 6 bases, with 20 bases between them.

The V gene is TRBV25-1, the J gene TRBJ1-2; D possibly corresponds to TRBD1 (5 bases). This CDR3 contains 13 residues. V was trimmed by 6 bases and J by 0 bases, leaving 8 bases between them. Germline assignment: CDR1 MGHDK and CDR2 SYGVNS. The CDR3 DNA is TGTGCCAGCAGGGGGGGGGCTAACTATGGCTACACCTTC. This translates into CASRGGANYGYTF.

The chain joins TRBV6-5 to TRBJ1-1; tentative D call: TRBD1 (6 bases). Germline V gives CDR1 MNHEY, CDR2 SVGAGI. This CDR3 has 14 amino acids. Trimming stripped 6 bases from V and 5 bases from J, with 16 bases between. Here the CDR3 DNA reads TGTGCCAGCAGGGCGGCGGGGGGCTCTACTGAAGCTTTCTTT. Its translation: CASRAAGGSTEAFF.

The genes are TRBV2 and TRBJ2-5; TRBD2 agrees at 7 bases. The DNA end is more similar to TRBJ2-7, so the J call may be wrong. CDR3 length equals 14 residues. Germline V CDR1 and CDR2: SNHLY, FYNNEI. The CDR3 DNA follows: TGTGCCAGCAGTGACGGGGGAGGGTCCCGCGAGCAGTACTTC. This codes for CASSDGGGSREQYF.

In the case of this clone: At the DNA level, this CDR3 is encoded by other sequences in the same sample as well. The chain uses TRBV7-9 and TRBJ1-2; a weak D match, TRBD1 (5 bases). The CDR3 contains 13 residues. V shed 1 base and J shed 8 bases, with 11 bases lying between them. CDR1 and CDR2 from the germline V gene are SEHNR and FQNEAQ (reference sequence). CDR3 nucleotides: TGTGCCAGCAGCTTAGGGGGCTTCGAAGGCTACACCTTC. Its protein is CASSLGGFEGYTF.

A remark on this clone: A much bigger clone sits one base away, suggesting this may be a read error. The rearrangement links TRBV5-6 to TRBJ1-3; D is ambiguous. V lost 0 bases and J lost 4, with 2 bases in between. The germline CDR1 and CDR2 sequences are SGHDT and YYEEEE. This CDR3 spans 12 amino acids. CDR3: CASSLEGNTIYF. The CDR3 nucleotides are TGTGCCAGCAGCTTGGAGGGAAACACCATATATTTT.

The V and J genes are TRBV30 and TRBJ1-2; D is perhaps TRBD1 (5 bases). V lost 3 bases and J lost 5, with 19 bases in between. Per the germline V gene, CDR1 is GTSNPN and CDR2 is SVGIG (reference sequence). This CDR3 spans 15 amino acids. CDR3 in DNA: TGTGCCTGGAGCGTCCCCGGACAAGGGTATTATGGCTACACCTTC. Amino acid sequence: CAWSVPGQGYYGYTF.

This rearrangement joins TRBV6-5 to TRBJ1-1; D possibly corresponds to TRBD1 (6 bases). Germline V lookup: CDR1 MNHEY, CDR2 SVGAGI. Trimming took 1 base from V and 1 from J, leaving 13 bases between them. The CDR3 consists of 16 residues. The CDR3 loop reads CASSYWGTLGNTEAFF. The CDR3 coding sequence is TGTGCCAGCAGTTACTGGGGGACATTGGGGAACACTGAAGCTTTCTTT.

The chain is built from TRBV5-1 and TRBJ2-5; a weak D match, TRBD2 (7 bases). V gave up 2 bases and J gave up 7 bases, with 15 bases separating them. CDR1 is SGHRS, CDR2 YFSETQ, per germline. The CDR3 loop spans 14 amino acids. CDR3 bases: TGCGCCAGCAGCTTTGGGGGGGCCGGGGGGACCCAGTACTTC. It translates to CASSFGGAGGTQYF.

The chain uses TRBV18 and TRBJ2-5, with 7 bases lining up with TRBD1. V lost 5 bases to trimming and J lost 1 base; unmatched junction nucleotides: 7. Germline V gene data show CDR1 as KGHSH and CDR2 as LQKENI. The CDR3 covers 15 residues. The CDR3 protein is CASSSYRDSQETQYF. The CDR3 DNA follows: TGTGCCAGCTCATCATACCGGGACAGCCAAGAGACCCAGTACTTC.

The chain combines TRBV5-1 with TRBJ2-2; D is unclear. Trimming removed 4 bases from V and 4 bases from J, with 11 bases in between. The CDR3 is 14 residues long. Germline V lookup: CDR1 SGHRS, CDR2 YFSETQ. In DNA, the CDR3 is TGCGCCAGCAGCCCCTTAGGTGGCACCGGGGAGCTGTTTTTT. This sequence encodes CASSPLGGTGELFF.

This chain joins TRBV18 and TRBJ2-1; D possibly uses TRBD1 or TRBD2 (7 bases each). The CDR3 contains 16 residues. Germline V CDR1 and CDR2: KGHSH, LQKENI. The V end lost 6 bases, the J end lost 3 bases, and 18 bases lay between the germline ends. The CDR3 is CASSVSGGQIYNEQFF. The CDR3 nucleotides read TGTGCCAGCTCCGTATCGGGGGGACAGATCTACAATGAGCAGTTCTTC.

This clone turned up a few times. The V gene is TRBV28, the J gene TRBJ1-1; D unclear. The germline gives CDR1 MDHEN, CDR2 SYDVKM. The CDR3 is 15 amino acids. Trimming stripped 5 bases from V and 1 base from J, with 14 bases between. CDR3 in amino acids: CASSDVGIANTEAFF. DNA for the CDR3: TGTGCCAGCAGTGATGTCGGAATCGCGAACACTGAAGCTTTCTTT.

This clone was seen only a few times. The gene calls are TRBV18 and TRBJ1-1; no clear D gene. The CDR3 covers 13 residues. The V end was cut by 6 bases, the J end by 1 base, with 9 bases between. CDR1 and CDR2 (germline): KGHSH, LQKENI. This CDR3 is CASSQRENTEAFF. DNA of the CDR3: TGTGCCAGCTCCCAGCGGGAGAACACTGAAGCTTTCTTT.